The 24 T cell receptor beta chains below all came from one sample that was sequenced in a study of blood T cell repertoires in COVID-19. Method: immunoSEQ multiplex PCR; TCRdb's copy keeps in-frame clones and lacks some. Of 110,000 to 150,000 clones listed, 79% are singletons. Material: peripheral blood. The receptors were gathered from a man between 45 and 60 years old with active or convalescent COVID-19.

This clone was seen ten or more times. The chain uses TRBV2 and TRBJ2-7, with D possibly matching TRBD1 (6 bases). CDR3 length equals 14 residues. The V and J ends lost 1 base and 2 bases respectively, with 9 bases between them. CDR1 and CDR2 from the germline V gene are SNHLY and FYNNEI. The CDR3 DNA reads as TGTGCCAGCAGTGAAGGGCCAGGGGCCTACGAGCAGTACTTC. Protein product: CASSEGPGAYEQYF.

This clone came up a few times. The V call is TRBV9, the J call TRBJ2-5; 11 bases line up with TRBD2. The CDR3 spans 16 residues. With 0 bases clipped from V and 5 bases from J, the junction kept 6 bases outside the gene matches. Germline loops: CDR1 SGDLS, CDR2 YYNGEE. The CDR3 here is CASSVDSSGGWETQYF. The CDR3 DNA follows: TGTGCCAGCAGCGTAGACTCTAGCGGGGGGTGGGAGACCCAGTACTTC.

The table lists this clone with a few counts. CDR3 DNA sequence: TGTGCCAGCAGTTTGATCCCGACATATAATAATTCACCCCTCCACTTT. It encodes CASSLIPTYNNSPLHF. V and J are TRBV28 and TRBJ1-6, with D unresolved. The CDR3 covers 16 residues. Trimming stripped 3 bases from V and 5 bases from J, with 14 bases between. CDR1 MDHEN and CDR2 SYDVKM come from the germline V gene.

The V and J genes are TRBV6-5 and TRBJ2-1, with 9 bases identical to TRBD2. The CDR3 extends over 16 amino acids. Germline V CDR1 and CDR2: MNHEY, SVGAGI. J was trimmed by 7 bases and V by 2 bases; bases with no gene match: 9. The DNA of the CDR3 is TGTGCCAGCAGTTACCAAGGGCGGGAGGGCCCGAATGAGCAGTTCTTC. Protein product: CASSYQGREGPNEQFF.

V is TRBV9 and J is TRBJ1-2; D remains unclear. The germline CDR1 and CDR2 sequences are SGDLS and YYNGEE. Trimming stripped 7 bases from V and 1 base from J, with 11 bases between. This CDR3 is 13 amino acids long. CDR3 bases: TGTGCCAGCTCCTCCTTCCTTAACTATGGCTACACCTTC. As protein: CASSSFLNYGYTF.

The chain is built from TRBV9 and TRBJ2-5; TRBD2 agrees at 7 bases. CDR3 length: 15 amino acids. Germline V gene lookup returns CDR1 SGDLS and CDR2 YYNGEE. The trim removed 0 bases at V and 1 base at J, leaving 3 bases unmatched. Here the CDR3 reads CASSVVGGGQETQYF. The CDR3 nucleotides are TGTGCCAGCAGCGTAGTTGGGGGGGGCCAAGAGACCCAGTACTTC.

V and J are TRBV29-1 and TRBJ1-4, with a weak D call TRBD1 (6 bases). The CDR3 runs to 13 residues. The ends were cut back, 4 bases at V and 8 bases at J, with 14 bases in the middle. Germline loops: CDR1 SQVTM, CDR2 ANQGSEA. The CDR3 DNA follows: TGCAGCGTTGCGACACAGGGAGAGGAAAAACTGTTTTTT. Translation gives CSVATQGEEKLFF.

This chain uses TRBV28 with TRBJ1-1; no definite D call. Trimming left V 3 bases short and J 3 bases short, with 5 bases between. The CDR3 has 12 amino acids. Germline-derived CDR1 and CDR2 are MDHEN and SYDVKM. This CDR3 reads CASSFRYTEAFF. Here the CDR3 DNA reads TGTGCCAGCAGTTTCCGGTACACTGAAGCTTTCTTT.

This clone was detected only once. V and J are TRBV13 and TRBJ2-1; D might be TRBD1 (5 bases). V lost 0 bases to trimming and J lost 12 bases, with 9 bases between them. From germline, CDR1 is PRHDT and CDR2 FYEKMQ (reference sequence). The CDR3 loop spans 12 amino acids. CDR3 in DNA: TGTGCCAGCAGCTTAGGCGATACAGGGCAGTTCTTC. It translates to CASSLGDTGQFF.

In DNA, the CDR3 is TGTGCCAGCAGTGAGGGGGGGAGTTGGGAGACCCAGTACTTC. This gives the protein CASSEGGSWETQYF. V usage is TRBV2 and J usage is TRBJ2-5; 7 bases map to TRBD2. This CDR3 has 14 amino acids. Germline values: CDR1 SNHLY, CDR2 FYNNEI. Trimming took 3 bases from V and 5 from J; bases not matched to a gene: 6.

The J gene is TRBJ2-3, the V gene TRBV12-3 or TRBV12-4; no definite D call. This CDR3 is 11 amino acids long. V was shortened by 7 bases and J by 2 bases, with 4 bases between the two germline ends. The CDR3 DNA is TGTGCCAGCATCATCACAGATACGCAGTATTTT. Its translation is CASIITDTQYF.

This clone occurred once. The chain carries TRBV7-3 and TRBJ2-5; TRBD1 is a possible D gene (6 bases). V lost 4 bases to trimming and J lost 5 bases, with 11 bases between them. The CDR3 loop spans 13 amino acids. Germline-derived CDR1 and CDR2 are SGHTA and FQGTGA. CDR3 protein: CASSSRGAETQYF. CDR3 coding DNA: TGTGCCAGCAGCTCCAGGGGCGCGGAGACCCAGTACTTC.

This chain connects TRBV28 to TRBJ2-7, with 7 positions matching TRBD2. Per germline, CDR1 MDHEN and CDR2 SYDVKM. This CDR3 has 14 amino acids. The J segment lost 2 bases and the V segment lost 8 bases, leaving 9 bases of the junction unmatched. CDR3 sequence: CASGGDGSTYEQYF. In DNA form, the CDR3 reads TGTGCCAGCGGGGGGGACGGATCGACCTACGAGCAGTACTTC. Using reference TRBV28 and TRBJ2-7 for the parts outside the CDR3, the full variable domain is DVKVTQSSRYLVKRTGEKVFLECVQDMDHENMFWYRQDPGLGLRLIYFSYDVKMKEKGDIPEGYSVSREKKERFSLILESASTNQTSMYLCASGGDGSTYEQYFGPGTRLTVT.

The table lists this clone with many counts. The chain uses TRBV5-8 and TRBJ1-2; weak D call: TRBD1 (6 bases). CDR1 SGHTS and CDR2 YDEGEE come from the germline V gene. The V and J ends lost 2 bases and 6 bases respectively, with 20 bases between them. This CDR3 region has 16 residues. The CDR3 sequence: CASSLFLRGARDGYTF. The CDR3 region has the DNA TGTGCCAGCAGCTTATTCCTACGGGGGGCAAGGGATGGCTACACCTTC.

With regard to this clone: One junction end does not reproduce the germline sequence, and a read error may be involved. CDR3 DNA: TGTGCCAGCAGCTTAGATCAGTACGGACTAGCGGAGTTC. Protein: CASSLDQYGLAEF. The rearrangement links TRBV11-2 to TRBJ2-7; 10 bases match TRBD2. Germline CDR1 is SGHAT and CDR2 is FQNNGV. This CDR3 has 13 residues.

The chain links TRBV7-3 to TRBJ2-5; D is perhaps TRBD1 (5 bases). V lost 8 bases and J lost 9, with 19 bases in between. Per the germline V gene, CDR1 is SGHTA and CDR2 is FQGTGA. The CDR3 runs to 13 residues. This CDR3 is CASSYDPIGAQYF. The CDR3 nucleotides are TGTGCCAGCTCATACGACCCCATAGGGGCCCAGTACTTC.

DNA for the CDR3: TGTGCCAGTAGTATCCGACAGGGGGAGAATGAGCAGTTCTTC. This encodes CASSIRQGENEQFF. This sequence joins TRBV19 and TRBJ2-1; 9 bases line up with TRBD1. The CDR3 is 14 amino acids. Trimming took 3 bases from V and 7 from J; bases not matched to a gene: 4. Germline V gene data show CDR1 as LNHDA and CDR2 as SQIVND (reference sequence).

Here the CDR3 reads CATSDPGTPKETQYF. In nucleotides, the CDR3 is TGTGCCACCAGTGATCCCGGGACACCTAAAGAGACCCAGTACTTC. The gene calls are TRBV24-1 and TRBJ2-5; possible D gene TRBD1, 6 bases. The CDR3 covers 15 residues. Germline loops: CDR1 KGHDR, CDR2 SFDVKD. V was shortened by 3 bases and J by 3 bases, with 13 bases between the two germline ends.

This clone was found a few times. Here the CDR3 reads CASSVGASGYNEQFF. The CDR3 DNA sequence: TGTGCCAGCAGCGTGGGGGCTAGCGGGTACAATGAGCAGTTCTTC. The chain employs TRBV9 and TRBJ2-1, with TRBD2 identical over 8 bases. The germline V gene encodes CDR1 SGDLS and CDR2 YYNGEE. The CDR3 runs 15 residues. J lost 4 bases, V lost 2 bases, and 5 bases had no gene match.

The chain carries TRBV7-9 and TRBJ1-6; TRBD1 is a possible D gene (6 bases). With 2 bases removed from V and 9 bases from J, the gap between germline ends came to 14 bases. The CDR3 is 15 amino acids. CDR1 is SEHNR and CDR2 is FQNEAQ in the germline V gene (reference sequence). CDR3 residues: CASSLREGVISPLHF. DNA of the CDR3: TGTGCCAGCAGCTTAAGGGAGGGGGTTATTTCACCCCTCCACTTT.

This chain connects TRBV7-3 to TRBJ1-3; 8 nucleotides line up with TRBD1. V lost 3 bases and J lost 4; bases outside the gene matches: 5. Per germline, CDR1 SGHTA and CDR2 FQGTGA. This CDR3 spans 15 amino acids. The CDR3 is CASSLRTGMGNTIYF. The CDR3, as DNA: TGTGCCAGCAGCTTGAGGACAGGGATGGGAAACACCATATATTTT.

The genes are TRBV3-1 (or the pseudogene TRBV3-2) and TRBJ1-3; 9 bases fit TRBD1. Germline lookup yields CDR1 LGHDT and CDR2 YNNKEL (reference sequence). The CDR3 contains 18 residues. J gave up 0 bases and V 5 bases, and 11 bases lay outside the gene matches. The CDR3 sequence is CASSIGDRARYSGNTIYF. The CDR3 DNA follows: TGTGCCAGCAGCATTGGGGACAGGGCCCGATACTCTGGAAACACCATATATTTT.

V usage is TRBV14 and J usage is TRBJ1-1; TRBD1 might be the D (5 bases). Looked up from germline, CDR1 is SGHDN and CDR2 is FVKESK. V dropped 4 bases and J dropped 7 bases, with 16 bases sitting between them. CDR3 size: 14 residues. Here the CDR3 reads CASSPLVGPFEAFF. The DNA of the CDR3 is TGTGCCAGCAGCCCCCTTGTGGGGCCATTTGAAGCTTTCTTT.

The V gene is TRBV7-9, the J gene TRBJ2-7, with D unresolved. V lost 0 bases to trimming and J lost 2 bases, with 8 bases between them. Germline V gives CDR1 SEHNR, CDR2 FQNEAQ (reference sequence). The CDR3 is made up of 14 amino acids. The DNA of the CDR3 is TGTGCCAGCAGCTTAGCGGGCCAGACCTACGAGCAGTACTTC. This gives the protein CASSLAGQTYEQYF.